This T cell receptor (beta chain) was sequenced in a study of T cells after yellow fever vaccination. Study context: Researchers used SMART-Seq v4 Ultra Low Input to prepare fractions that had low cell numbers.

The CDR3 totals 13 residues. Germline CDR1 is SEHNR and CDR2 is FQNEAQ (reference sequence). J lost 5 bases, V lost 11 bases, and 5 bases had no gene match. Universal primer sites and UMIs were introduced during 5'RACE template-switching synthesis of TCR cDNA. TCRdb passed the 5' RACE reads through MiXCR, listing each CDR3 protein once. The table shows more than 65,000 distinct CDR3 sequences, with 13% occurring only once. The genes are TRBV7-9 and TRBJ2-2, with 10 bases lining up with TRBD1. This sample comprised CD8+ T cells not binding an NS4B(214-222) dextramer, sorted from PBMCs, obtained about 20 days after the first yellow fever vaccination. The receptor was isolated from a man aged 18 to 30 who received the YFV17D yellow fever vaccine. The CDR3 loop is CALGGQGTGELFF. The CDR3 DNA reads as TGTGCCCTCGGGGGACAGGGGACCGGGGAGCTGTTTTTT.